Described below is a single T cell receptor beta chain sequence and its context. Per the study methods: Reference gene primer amplification in the assay estimated nucleated cell counts. Data came from immunoSEQ multiplex PCR; TCRdb stores just in-frame clones and leaves some out. V and J calls and clone size come straight from that table; D and trimming were deduced from the DNA. The table lists 120,000 to 150,000 clones, around 80% of them singletons. The sample belongs to a study of blood T cell repertoires in COVID-19. For the study at large: Specimens from acute and convalescent COVID-19 originated in the United States, Italy and Spain. Sources were T cells, B-cell-depleted T cells, or PBMCs; the material itself was cDNA or gDNA.

The receptor was isolated from a woman between 50 and 59 years old in a cohort sampled during active or convalescent COVID-19. Sequencing was carried out using peripheral blood.

CDR3 region: CASSYKTGELFF. In DNA form, the CDR3 reads TGTGCCAGCAGTTACAAGACCGGGGAGCTGTTTTTT. This sequence joins TRBV12-3 or TRBV12-4 and TRBJ2-2; no clear D. This CDR3 is 12 amino acids long. Trimming cost V 4 bases and J 5 bases, with 5 bases left between them.